This TCR beta chain appears in the sequencing data of a study of T cells in localized non-small cell lung cancer. In regard to this clone: Its antigen is unknown.

The CDR3 contains 14 residues. Germline lookup yields CDR1 GTSNPN and CDR2 SVGIG (reference sequence). V lost 0 bases to trimming and J lost 3 bases, with 12 bases between them. Using immunoSEQ multiplex PCR, the repertoire was profiled, and TCRdb retains in-frame clones only, with some absent. This table holds approximately 31,000 clones, approximately 81% found once. Points from the study as a whole: The study linked higher blood T cell density to longer overall survival. Because only a single region of the tumor was sequenced, heterogeneity remains possible. Tumor showed lower T cell clonality than uninvolved adjacent lung, where it was highest.

This rearrangement joins TRBV30 to TRBJ2-7; D is perhaps TRBD1 (6 bases). The TCR was taken from a male donor aged 60 or older with stage II squamous cell lung carcinoma. This specimen was peripheral blood, taken before any cancer treatment. DNA for the CDR3: TGTGCCTGGAGTGTAGGGGGTGCAGGCTACGAGCAGTACTTC. Its protein is CAWSVGGAGYEQYF.